This T cell receptor beta chain was recorded in a study of blood T cell repertoires in COVID-19. Whole-study context: Both acute and convalescent COVID-19 samples were obtained from the United States, Italy and Spain.

The CDR3 runs 13 residues. Germline V lookup: CDR1 MNHEY, CDR2 SMNVEV (reference sequence). Trimming pared 5 bases from V and 2 bases from J, leaving 10 bases between. The repertoire was sequenced with immunoSEQ multiplex PCR; TCRdb's copy has only in-frame clones and lacks some. The table includes hundreds of thousands of clones, over 75% detected once. The rearrangement uses TRBV27 and TRBJ2-7; possibly TRBD2 for D (5 bases). Input material: peripheral blood. The receptor was derived from a man aged 45-60 years with active or convalescent COVID-19. The DNA of the CDR3 is TGTGCCAGCAGTAGAGCCGGGGCCTACGAGCAGTACTTC. Amino acids: CASSRAGAYEQYF.